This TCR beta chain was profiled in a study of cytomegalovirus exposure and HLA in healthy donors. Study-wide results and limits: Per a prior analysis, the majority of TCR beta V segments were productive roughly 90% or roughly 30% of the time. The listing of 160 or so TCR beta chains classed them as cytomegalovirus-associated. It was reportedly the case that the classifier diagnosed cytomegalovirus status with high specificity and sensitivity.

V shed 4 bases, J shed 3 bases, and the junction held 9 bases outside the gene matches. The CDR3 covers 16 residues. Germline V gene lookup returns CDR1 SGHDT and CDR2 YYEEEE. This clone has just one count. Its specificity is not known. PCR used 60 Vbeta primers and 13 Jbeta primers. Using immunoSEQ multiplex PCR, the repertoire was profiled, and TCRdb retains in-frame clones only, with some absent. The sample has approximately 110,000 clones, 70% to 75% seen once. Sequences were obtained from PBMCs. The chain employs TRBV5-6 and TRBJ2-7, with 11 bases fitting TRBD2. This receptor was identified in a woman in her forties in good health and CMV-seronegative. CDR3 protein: CASSLAGTSGYYEQYF. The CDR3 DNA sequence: TGTGCCAGCAGCCTTGCCGGGACTAGCGGCTACTACGAGCAGTACTTC.